This TCR beta chain was recovered during a study of T-cell memory formation after mild COVID-19. Study details: There were largely donor-specific TCR clusters. Study-level findings and limits: Whether second-wave clones peaking at day 37 were SARS-CoV-2 specific went unconfirmed. The study found contracting CD4+ clones mainly in CM and EM and contracting CD8+ clones in EMRA. While clones contracting from day 15 to 85 were balanced between CD4 and CD8, later expanders leaned CD4+.

The germline CDR1 and CDR2 sequences are LNHDA and SQIVND (reference sequence). The CDR3 spans 14 residues. The V end was cut by 5 bases, the J end by 6 bases, with 13 bases between. Note on this clonotype: What it binds is not known.

TCRdb itself ran the 5' RACE reads through MiXCR, one entry per CDR3 protein. The sample lists roughly 89,000 distinct CDR3 sequences; more than 13% were seen once. The sequencing input was PBMCs or a T cell subset sorted from them (not recorded which). The receptor comes from a man aged 18-30 years who had mild COVID-19 (a few samples of this study predate the infection). Cell type and time point are not known. The chain couples TRBV19 to TRBJ2-2; maybe TRBD1 (6 bases). CDR3 residues: CASSGQGIAGELFF. CDR3 in DNA: TGTGCCAGTAGTGGGCAGGGGATTGCCGGGGAGCTGTTTTTT.